This record concerns one T cell receptor (beta chain) sequence. Its matching antigen is unknown. This may stem from a read error, because a much larger clone lies one nucleotide away. Deep level was the assay's run setting. Replicate sorted-subset PCRs were loaded with 150 to 250 ng DNA, 29,000 or so T cell genomes. TCRdb keeps only in-frame clones here, not all; method: immunoSEQ multiplex PCR. The profile shows roughly 2 million clones, roughly 96% of them singletons. Germline CDR1 SGHAT, CDR2 FQNNGV. This CDR3 has 13 amino acids. The data originate from a study of shared clonotypes between healthy human individuals. Regarding the study as a whole: Of the naive CD4 clonotypes, around 5% were shared across a few donors.

The receptor's source is a man between 18 and 35 years old in good health. The source material was naive CD4+ T cells sorted from blood. Subset reported: CD45RA+ positively selected. V is TRBV11-2 and J is TRBJ2-2; possibly TRBD1 for D (6 bases). The CDR3 loop is CSSSGTGTGELFF. Written as DNA, the CDR3 is TGTTCCAGCAGCGGCACAGGGACCGGGGAGCTGTTTTTT.